This T cell receptor beta chain derives from a study of cytomegalovirus exposure and HLA in healthy donors. Study at large: Caucasian-associated ancestry cluster membership applied to under 85% of around 400 genotyped donors.

This clone occurred once. The antigen remains unidentified. Notes on the study in general: Sequencing likely produced, as an artifact, a cluster of highly shared sequence variants. A missense DCLRE1C variant was associated with V- and J-gene trimming of TCR beta chains in a later analysis, and an independent cohort replicated the association.

Researchers ran the PCR with 60 Vbeta and 13 Jbeta primers. Data came from immunoSEQ multiplex PCR; TCRdb stores just in-frame clones and leaves some out. The table shows more than 150,000 clones, with roughly 80% occurring only once. Sequenced: PBMCs. The receptor comes from a man between 40 and 49 years old in good health and CMV-seronegative.

CDR3 residues: CASSPGGGGRALNEQFF. CDR3 coding DNA: TGTGCCAGCAGCCCAGGGGGGGGCGGGAGGGCCCTAAATGAGCAGTTCTTC. The chain employs TRBV7-2 and TRBJ2-1; 9 bases map to TRBD2. V shed 5 bases and J 7 bases; nucleotides not matched to a gene: 15. CDR3 length equals 17 residues. Germline values: CDR1 SGHTA, CDR2 FQGNSA.